The 19 T cell receptor beta chains in this list originate from one sample, sequenced in a study of technical replicates of blood from a few donors. Using immunoSEQ multiplex PCR, the repertoire was profiled, and TCRdb retains in-frame clones only, with some absent. This repertoire shows 80,000 to 95,000 clones, about 94% found once; its top ten account for 0.2% to 0.3%. The sequenced material came from T cells isolated from PBMCs. These receptors were obtained from a human donor in good health.

This chain links TRBV4-1 with TRBJ1-2, with TRBD1 matching over 8 bases. The CDR3 has 15 amino acids. From germline, CDR1 is MGHRA and CDR2 YSYEKL. V gave up 1 base and J gave up 5 bases; unmatched junction bases: 6. The CDR3 is CASSQVGTGGYGYTF. The CDR3 DNA reads TGCGCCAGCAGCCAAGTGGGGACAGGCGGATATGGCTACACCTTC.

DNA for the CDR3: TGTGCCAGCAGCGAAAGTTGGGGGCTGGGGGAGAACACTGAAGCTTTCTTT. Translation: CASSESWGLGENTEAFF. This chain connects TRBV6-1 to TRBJ1-1; a weak D match, TRBD1 (6 bases). Trimming shortened V by 6 bases and J by 1 base, and 21 bases separated the two germline ends. This CDR3 has 17 amino acids. CDR1 and CDR2 from the germline V gene are MNHNS and SASEGT.

This chain links TRBV5-4 with TRBJ2-7; 8 bases are a match to TRBD1. This CDR3 has 18 residues. The J segment lost 3 bases and the V segment lost 5 bases, leaving 19 bases of the junction unmatched. Per the germline V gene, CDR1 is SGHNT and CDR2 is YYREEE (reference sequence). This CDR3 is CASSVLLPGGTGFYEQYF. Here the CDR3 DNA reads TGTGCCAGCAGTGTATTGCTACCCGGCGGGACAGGCTTCTACGAGCAGTACTTC.

V usage is TRBV2 and J usage is TRBJ2-7, with D possibly being TRBD1 (6 bases). V was pared by 6 bases and J by 2 bases, with 14 bases between. Germline CDR1 SNHLY, CDR2 FYNNEI. CDR3 length: 14 amino acids. This CDR3 is CASSNGQSPYEQYF. The CDR3 coding sequence is TGTGCCAGCAGCAATGGACAGAGCCCCTACGAGCAGTACTTC.

This clone came up once. The chain recombines TRBV5-1 with TRBJ2-5; TRBD1 is a possible D gene (5 bases). V lost 4 bases and J lost 2, with 12 bases in between. This CDR3 spans 14 amino acids. Germline-derived CDR1 and CDR2 are SGHRS and YFSETQ. DNA of the CDR3: TGCGCCAGCAGCCCACGACAGATTCAAGAGACCCAGTACTTC. This codes for CASSPRQIQETQYF. The entire variable domain, with the rest obtained from reference TRBV5-1 and TRBJ2-5, is as follows: KAGVTQTPRYLIKTRGQQVTLSCSPISGHRSVSWYQQTPGQGLQFLFEYFSETQRNKGNFPGRFSGRQFSNSRSEMNVSTLELGDSALYLCASSPRQIQETQYFGPGTRLLVL.

The CDR3 coding sequence is TGTGCCACCCTCTTTAAAGCGGAGGGGTCCTACAATGAGCAGTTCTTC. It encodes CATLFKAEGSYNEQFF. The chain recombines TRBV27 with TRBJ2-1; D possibly corresponds to TRBD2 (6 bases). With 10 bases removed from V and 1 base from J, the gap between germline ends came to 20 bases. Germline V gene lookup returns CDR1 MNHEY and CDR2 SMNVEV (reference sequence). This CDR3 contains 16 residues.

This chain joins TRBV6-1 and TRBJ1-6; D ambiguous. Trimming shortened V by 3 bases and J by 9 bases, and 12 bases separated the two germline ends. The CDR3 extends over 14 amino acids. Germline V gene sequence: CDR1 MNHNS, CDR2 SASEGT. The CDR3 region has the DNA TGTGCCAGCAGTGACTGGCGGGGTAGTTCACCCCTCCACTTT. Protein product: CASSDWRGSSPLHF.

The chain joins TRBV7-3 to TRBJ1-1; D is perhaps TRBD1 (5 bases). With 5 bases removed from V and 1 base from J, the gap between germline ends came to 8 bases. CDR3 length: 13 residues. Germline CDR1 SGHTA, CDR2 FQGTGA. Here the CDR3 DNA reads TGTGCCAGCAGCAAAGACAGGAACACTGAAGCTTTCTTT. Translated: CASSKDRNTEAFF.

The chain couples TRBV4-1 to TRBJ2-3; 8 bases align to TRBD2. The V gene end was trimmed by 2 bases and the J gene end by 5 bases; junction bases not matched to a gene: 12. Per germline, CDR1 MGHRA and CDR2 YSYEKL. CDR3 length equals 17 residues. Here the CDR3 DNA reads TGCGCCAGCAGCCAATTTTTCCCGGGGGGGCATGGAGATACGCAGTATTTT. Its translation is CASSQFFPGGHGDTQYF.

The chain couples TRBV12-5 to TRBJ2-3; TRBD1 matches at 9 bases. Germline CDR1 and CDR2: LGHNT and FRNRAP. Trimming cost V 0 bases and J 6 bases; bases outside gene matches: 7. CDR3 length: 16 amino acids. The CDR3: CASGLVLGTGIDTQYF. DNA of the CDR3: TGTGCTAGTGGTTTGGTACTTGGGACAGGGATTGATACGCAGTATTTT.

This clone was recorded once. This chain connects TRBV6-1 to TRBJ2-7, with 9 bases that match TRBD1. V lost 0 bases to trimming and J lost 3 bases; unmatched junction nucleotides: 6. The CDR3 spans 16 residues. Germline values: CDR1 MNHNS, CDR2 SASEGT. The CDR3 protein is CASSEAPQGQGYEQYF. For the CDR3, the DNA is TGTGCCAGCAGTGAAGCCCCTCAGGGACAGGGCTACGAGCAGTACTTC.

This clone has only one observation. The genes are TRBV4-1 and TRBJ2-5, with 15 nucleotides matching TRBD2. Germline values: CDR1 MGHRA, CDR2 YSYEKL. V was pared by 3 bases and J by 4 bases, with 6 bases of the junction left unmatched. The CDR3 extends over 17 amino acids. This CDR3 reads CASSHGLAGGPPETQYF. The DNA for the CDR3 is TGCGCCAGCAGCCACGGACTAGCGGGGGGGCCACCAGAGACCCAGTACTTC.

J is TRBJ2-3 and V is TRBV5-4, with TRBD1 identical over 7 bases. In germline, CDR1 is SGHNT, CDR2 YYREEE (reference sequence). There are 13 residues in the CDR3. V shed 4 bases and J 6 bases; nucleotides not matched to a gene: 5. CDR3: CASSATTGDTQYF. DNA for the CDR3: TGTGCCAGCAGCGCAACGACAGGGGATACGCAGTATTTT.

This clone was observed a single time. The rearrangement links TRBV27 to TRBJ1-5, with D perhaps matching TRBD1 (5 bases). V was pared by 2 bases and J by 5 bases, with 7 bases between. The germline V gene has CDR1 MNHEY and CDR2 SMNVEV (reference sequence). The length of the CDR3 is 13 residues. CDR3 nucleotides: TGTGCCAGCAGTTTAGGCAGGGATCAGCCCCAGCATTTT. Translated, it gives CASSLGRDQPQHF.

The chain couples TRBV6-5 to TRBJ2-7; 8 nucleotides line up with TRBD2. Germline CDR1 is MNHEY and CDR2 is SVGAGI. This CDR3 has 15 amino acids. V was pared by 6 bases and J by 7 bases, with 14 bases of the junction left unmatched. CDR3 protein: CASRPTSGIGGEQYF. CDR3 DNA sequence: TGTGCCAGCAGACCTACTAGCGGAATAGGAGGGGAGCAGTACTTC.

This chain connects TRBV29-1 to TRBJ2-3; TRBD1 matches at 8 bases. CDR1 SQVTM and CDR2 ANQGSEA come from the germline V gene. This CDR3 spans 15 amino acids. The V and J ends lost 6 bases and 2 bases, in that order; junction bases with no gene match: 10. The CDR3 nucleotides read TGCAGCGTCAGGACAGGGCGAACCCCCACAGATACGCAGTATTTT. Amino acids: CSVRTGRTPTDTQYF.

The chain employs TRBV15 and TRBJ2-1, with D tentatively TRBD1 (6 bases). Germline V gene data show CDR1 as LNHNV and CDR2 as YYDKDF (reference sequence). Trimming took 1 base from V and 8 from J, leaving 12 bases between them. This CDR3 is 14 amino acids long. This CDR3 is CATSRARGADEQFF. The CDR3, as DNA: TGTGCCACCAGCAGAGCCAGGGGTGCGGATGAGCAGTTCTTC.

The table lists this clone with a count of one. The V and J genes are TRBV19 and TRBJ2-7; TRBD2 matches 10 bases. Per the germline V gene, CDR1 is LNHDA and CDR2 is SQIVND (reference sequence). Germline trimming cut 4 bases from V and 5 bases from J; bases unmatched to any gene: 8. The CDR3 loop spans 15 amino acids. The CDR3 DNA reads as TGTGCCAGTAGTACGCCGGGACTAGCGTTGAACGAGCAGTACTTC. Its protein product is CASSTPGLALNEQYF. Combining the CDR3 with reference TRBV19 and TRBJ2-7 gives the whole variable domain DGGITQSPKYLFRKEGQNVTLSCEQNLNHDAMYWYRQDPGQGLRLIYYSQIVNDFQKGDIAEGYSVSREKKESFPLTVTSAQKNPTAFYLCASSTPGLALNEQYFGPGTRLTVT.

This clone has a single count. This chain uses TRBV7-9 with TRBJ2-3; 7 bases match TRBD1. V lost 5 bases and J lost 0; bases outside the gene matches: 5. This CDR3 region has 15 residues. Germline lookup yields CDR1 SEHNR and CDR2 FQNEAQ (reference sequence). The CDR3 region is CASSPTGFSTDTQYF. The CDR3 DNA is TGTGCCAGCAGCCCGACAGGGTTTAGCACAGATACGCAGTATTTT.